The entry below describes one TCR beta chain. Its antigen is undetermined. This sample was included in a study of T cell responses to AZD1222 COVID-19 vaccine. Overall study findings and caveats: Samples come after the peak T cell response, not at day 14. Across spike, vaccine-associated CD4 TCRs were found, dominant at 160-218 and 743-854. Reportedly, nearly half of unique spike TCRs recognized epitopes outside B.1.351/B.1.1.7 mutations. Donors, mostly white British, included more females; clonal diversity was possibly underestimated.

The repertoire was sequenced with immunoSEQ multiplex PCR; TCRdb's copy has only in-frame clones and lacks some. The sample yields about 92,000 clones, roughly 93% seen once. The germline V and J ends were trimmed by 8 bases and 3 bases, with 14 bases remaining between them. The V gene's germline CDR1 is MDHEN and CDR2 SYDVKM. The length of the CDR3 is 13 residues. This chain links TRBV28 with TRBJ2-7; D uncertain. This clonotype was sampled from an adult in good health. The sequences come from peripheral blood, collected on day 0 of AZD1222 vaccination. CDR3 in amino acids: CASAPGGLYEQYF. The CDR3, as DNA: TGTGCCAGCGCCCCGGGCGGCCTCTACGAGCAGTACTTC.